A selection of T cell receptor beta chains follows, all from one sample in a study of blood T cell repertoires in COVID-19. Sequenced by immunoSEQ multiplex PCR; TCRdb stores in-frame clones only, minus some. The table has 190,000 or so clones, roughly 86% seen once. Source material: PBMCs or T cells enriched from blood (not recorded which). The receptors stem from a man aged 18 to 29 with acute COVID-19. The conserved cysteine and the conserved F or W are not part of the CDR3 here. The order of the fields is V gene, clone size, J gene, CDR3 protein. Clone size is stated in some rows and not others, as once, few, many or a class when expanded.

TRBV13	.	TRBJ1-1	ASSETGLMNTEAF
TRBV5-1	.	TRBJ2-7	ASSFGQGDYEQY
TRBV7-9	.	TRBJ2-5	ASSFGGGPETQY
TRBV12-3/TRBV12-4	few	TRBJ1-2	ASSPDRDRGYT
TRBV5-5	.	TRBJ1-6	ASSLAAAKNNSPLH
TRBV24-1	.	TRBJ1-2	ATSDRDSHYGYT
TRBV2	.	TRBJ2-5	ASSVQVQETQY
TRBV28	.	TRBJ2-1	ASNSGSQHEQF
TRBV29-1	once	TRBJ2-1	SVAGSYNEQF
TRBV20-1	.	TRBJ1-2	SAVDRDGYT
TRBV6-5	.	TRBJ2-3	ASSYEGTEDTQY
TRBV14	.	TRBJ2-5	ATMRLRQVAGVSPETQY
TRBV12-3/TRBV12-4	.	TRBJ1-6	ASSFLGAPLH
TRBV28	.	TRBJ1-5	ASSFRLYNQPQH
TRBV28	once	TRBJ2-2	ASNTGTITGELF
TRBV4-1	once	TRBJ1-1	ASSSPTQRVEAF
TRBV4-1	.	TRBJ2-7	ASSPRQGVGEQY
TRBV7-8	.	TRBJ2-3	ASSPDRVGTDTQY
TRBV14	.	TRBJ2-2	ASSQMEGSYTGELF
TRBV27	.	TRBJ2-3	ASSLVWTDRAQY
TRBV30	once	TRBJ1-3	AWSVPGYPGNTIY
TRBV27	.	TRBJ1-2	ASSLSAGHGYGYT
TRBV19	.	TRBJ2-7	ASSPAGPTQYEQY
TRBV7-2	once	TRBJ1-2	ASSRGLSRRGYT
TRBV7-3	few	TRBJ2-1	ASSPLAGSYNEQF
TRBV19	.	TRBJ2-7	ASSKTSGRALNEQY
TRBV11-3	.	TRBJ2-3	ASSLEAVTDTQY
TRBV3-1/TRBV3-2	.	TRBJ2-7	ASSQETGNSYEQY
TRBV28	.	TRBJ2-7	ASVTTGTGLTEQY
TRBV6-6	.	TRBJ2-1	ASRRPDSYNEQF
TRBV4-1	.	TRBJ1-4	ASSQLQGLATNEKLF
TRBV19	once	TRBJ2-7	ASSIAMGAGVSYEQY
TRBV19	.	TRBJ1-2	ASSMAGRGYT
TRBV6-5	.	TRBJ1-2	ASSWGANYGYT
TRBV27	.	TRBJ2-3	ASSLYTAGTQY
TRBV5-1	.	TRBJ2-1	ASSIQTSRSNEQF
TRBV30	few	TRBJ1-3	AWSVGQDMQDTIY
TRBV27	.	TRBJ2-7	ASRIGQGAWDEQY
TRBV27	.	TRBJ2-1	ASSRGLADSNEQF
TRBV10-3	once	TRBJ1-4	AIRDGGNEKLF
TRBV5-1	.	TRBJ2-1	ASSLGTSGRYPQGQF
TRBV28	.	TRBJ2-7	ASTAQGVFYEQY